These 23 T cell receptor beta chains were all obtained from the same sample, sequenced in a study of shared clonotypes between healthy human individuals. The table came from immunoSEQ multiplex PCR; TCRdb's copy has only in-frame clones and leaves some out. The sample contains about 490,000 clones, 70% to 85% of which appear only once. Sequenced sample: PBMCs. These receptors were collected from a woman in her thirties or forties in good health. Some clones in this sample may be carry-over from other donors' samples.

The chain links TRBV4-2 to TRBJ2-7, with D uncertain. The CDR3 runs 16 residues. The ends were cut back, 5 bases at V and 6 bases at J, with 23 bases in the middle. CDR1 and CDR2 (germline): LGHNA, YNFKEQ. The DNA of the CDR3 is TGTGCCAGCAGCGCCCCTTTAGCCTCCCCAAAGTCCGAGCAGTACTTC. This encodes CASSAPLASPKSEQYF.

A remark on this clone: A read error is possible here, since a much larger clone lies one base away. The chain has TRBV2 and TRBJ2-7, with 10 positions matching TRBD2. Germline V gives CDR1 SNHLY, CDR2 FYNNEI. With V trimmed by 0 bases and J by 7 bases, 9 bases remained unmatched. CDR3 length: 16 amino acids. CDR3 loop: CASSEAGLAEAGEQYF. The CDR3 nucleotides are TGTGCCAGCAGTGAAGCCGGACTAGCGGAAGCGGGAGAGCAGTACTTC.

The chain employs TRBV6-5 and TRBJ2-3, with 12 bases fitting TRBD2. This CDR3 has 13 amino acids. CDR1 MNHEY and CDR2 SVGAGI come from the germline V gene. The V segment lost 11 bases and the J segment 4 bases; nucleotides outside the gene matches: 4. CDR3 residues: CAASGRAPDTQYF. The CDR3, as DNA: TGTGCCGCTAGCGGGAGGGCCCCAGATACGCAGTATTTT.

The chain recombines TRBV1 with TRBJ2-6; the DNA was not used to check the table's D call, TRBD1. TRBV1 is a pseudogene segment. This CDR3 is built from 19 residues. The CDR3 spells CTSSQEGQGNSGGANVLTF. CDR3 bases: TGCACCAGCAGCCAAGAAGGACAGGGGAATTCAGGAGGGGCCAACGTCCTGACTTTC.

This clone was seen once. The chain carries TRBV30 and TRBJ2-3; no definite D call. The V and J ends lost 4 bases and 3 bases respectively, with 11 bases between them. This CDR3 spans 13 amino acids. Germline assignment: CDR1 GTSNPN and CDR2 SVGIG (reference sequence). Here the CDR3 reads CAWTLSWTDTQYF. The CDR3 DNA follows: TGTGCCTGGACCTTATCTTGGACAGATACGCAGTATTTT. The full variable domain, completed using reference TRBV30 and TRBJ2-3, is SQTIHQWPATLVQPVGSPLSLECTVEGTSNPNLYWYRQAAGRGLQLLFYSVGIGQISSEVPQNLSASRPQDRQFILSSKKLLLSDSGFYLCAWTLSWTDTQYFGPGTRLTVL.

This clone was seen many times. The V and J genes are TRBV9 and TRBJ2-7, with 8 bases that match TRBD1. The CDR3 is 16 amino acids. V was pared by 1 base and J by 2 bases, with 8 bases of the junction left unmatched. Germline CDR1 reads SGDLS; CDR2 reads YYNGEE. The CDR3 DNA reads TGTGCCAGCAGCGTACTGCCCGGGACAGGAACCTACGAGCAGTACTTC. Protein: CASSVLPGTGTYEQYF.

This clone was detected a few times. The chain links TRBV7-3 to TRBJ1-2, with D possibly being TRBD1 (6 bases). This CDR3 is built from 15 residues. CDR1 is SGHTA and CDR2 is FQGTGA in the germline V gene. Trimming took 5 bases from V and 4 from J, leaving 17 bases between them. CDR3 coding DNA: TGTGCCAGCAGCCTCCACCCCGACAGGCCCTATGGCTACACCTTC. This encodes CASSLHPDRPYGYTF.

The gene calls are TRBV28 and TRBJ2-3, with 8 positions matching TRBD2. The CDR3 spans 19 residues. J was trimmed by 1 base and V by 1 base; bases with no gene match: 13. Germline CDR1 reads MDHEN; CDR2 reads SYDVKM. DNA for the CDR3: TGTGCCAGCAGTTTATTTGGGCCGGGAGGGCCTCGCGGCACAGATACGCAGTATTTT. Amino acids: CASSLFGPGGPRGTDTQYF.

The chain employs TRBV28 and TRBJ1-5; D gene uncertain. This CDR3 spans 15 amino acids. In germline, CDR1 is MDHEN, CDR2 SYDVKM. V shed 2 bases and J shed 1 base, with 9 bases lying between them. The CDR3 coding sequence is TGTGCCAGCAGTTTAGGGTTCAGGAGCAATCAGCCCCAGCATTTT. It is translated as CASSLGFRSNQPQHF.

This chain uses TRBV5-1 with TRBJ2-7; TRBD2 agrees at 15 bases. This CDR3 has 16 residues. CDR1 is SGHRS and CDR2 is YFSETQ in the germline V gene. Germline trimming cut 0 bases from V and 4 bases from J; bases unmatched to any gene: 2. CDR3 loop: CASSLAGLAGGYEQYF. CDR3 nucleotides: TGCGCCAGCAGCTTGGCCGGACTAGCGGGAGGGTACGAGCAGTACTTC.

The chain is built from TRBV5-4 and TRBJ2-3; 8 bases are shared with TRBD1. Germline V gene lookup returns CDR1 SGHNT and CDR2 YYREEE (reference sequence). Trimming took 5 bases from V and 3 from J; bases not matched to a gene: 5. This CDR3 region has 14 residues. DNA of the CDR3: TGTGCCAGCAGGGACAGGGAGAGGACAGATACGCAGTATTTT. It yields the protein CASRDRERTDTQYF.

The V call is TRBV19, the J call TRBJ1-5; maybe TRBD1 (5 bases). CDR1 is LNHDA and CDR2 is SQIVND in the germline V gene (reference sequence). The CDR3 runs to 13 residues. Trimming pared 4 bases from V and 7 bases from J, leaving 11 bases between. The CDR3 spells CASSNGGWQPQHF. As DNA, the CDR3 is TGTGCCAGTAGTAATGGGGGATGGCAGCCCCAGCATTTT.

The V call is TRBV9, the J call TRBJ1-1; perhaps TRBD1 as D (5 bases). Trimming removed 0 bases from V and 6 bases from J, with 9 bases in between. The germline CDR1 and CDR2 sequences are SGDLS and YYNGEE. The length of the CDR3 is 13 residues. The CDR3 region is CASSVGGLAEAFF. The CDR3 DNA follows: TGTGCCAGCAGCGTAGGGGGGTTAGCTGAAGCTTTCTTT.

This clone was observed many times. The chain recombines TRBV6-1 with TRBJ2-3; D is undetermined. The length of the CDR3 is 11 residues. CDR1 and CDR2 (germline): MNHNS, SASEGT. V dropped 2 bases and J dropped 10 bases, with 7 bases sitting between them. CDR3 in DNA: TGTGCCAGCAGTGAATTTTGGCCGCAGTATTTT. Encoded protein: CASSEFWPQYF.

This clone was counted at least ten times. The rearrangement joins TRBV30 to TRBJ2-1; maybe TRBD2 (6 bases). V gave up 3 bases and J gave up 5 bases, with 14 bases separating them. Germline V CDR1 and CDR2: GTSNPN, SVGIG (reference sequence). The CDR3 spans 14 residues. CDR3 DNA: TGTGCCTGGAGCGCCTCCTGGGGGGACAATGAGCAGTTCTTC. Its translation is CAWSASWGDNEQFF.

This rearrangement joins TRBV7-2 to TRBJ2-2; TRBD2 might be the D (6 bases). V shed 8 bases and J shed 0 bases, with 13 bases lying between them. The CDR3 is 15 residues long. Germline lookup yields CDR1 SGHTA and CDR2 FQGNSA. The CDR3 coding sequence is TGTGCCAGCGGAGGGGAGAGCGCGAACACCGGGGAGCTGTTTTTT. It translates to CASGGESANTGELFF.

A remark on this clone: The conserved closing phenylalanine or tryptophan is absent in this CDR3, likely reflecting a read error. The chain links TRBV30 to TRBJ1-1; D is perhaps TRBD1 (6 bases). Trimming left V 5 bases short and J 4 bases short, with 11 bases between. There are 12 residues in the CDR3. Germline CDR1 and CDR2: GTSNPN and SVGIG (reference sequence). The CDR3 protein is CAWGGGGTEAFI. The CDR3 DNA is TGTGCCTGGGGGGGAGGGGGCACTGAAGCTTTCATT.

V is TRBV28 and J is TRBJ2-1, with D possibly being TRBD1 or TRBD2 (6 bases each). The V gene's germline CDR1 is MDHEN and CDR2 SYDVKM. Trimming shortened V by 5 bases and J by 5 bases, and 13 bases separated the two germline ends. CDR3 size: 14 residues. In DNA form, the CDR3 reads TGTGCCAGCAGTGAGGGGGGTTCGGACAATGAGCAGTTCTTC. Residues: CASSEGGSDNEQFF.

This clone was observed a few times. The chain has TRBV7-9 and TRBJ1-1; no firm D call. Looked up from germline, CDR1 is SEHNR and CDR2 is FQNEAQ (reference sequence). CDR3 length: 14 residues. Trimming stripped 4 bases from V and 3 bases from J, with 12 bases between. The CDR3 DNA is TGTGCCAGCAGCTATCGTAGGAGTGACACTGAAGCTTTCTTT. This gives the protein CASSYRRSDTEAFF.

The CDR3 DNA is TGTGCCTGGAGTGTAAGGAGGGCGGGGGGTGAAAAACTGTTTTTT. Translated: CAWSVRRAGGEKLFF. The rearrangement uses TRBV30 and TRBJ1-4; a possible D gene is TRBD1 (5 bases). The V end was cut by 0 bases, the J end by 7 bases, with 15 bases between. CDR3 size: 15 residues. Germline V CDR1 and CDR2: GTSNPN, SVGIG (reference sequence).

This clone has only one observation. The gene calls are TRBV9 and TRBJ2-2, with D possibly TRBD2 on 5 matching bases. In germline, CDR1 is SGDLS, CDR2 YYNGEE. The V end was cut by 0 bases, the J end by 2 bases, with 5 bases between. The CDR3 is made up of 14 amino acids. The CDR3 DNA is TGTGCCAGCAGCGTAGGACTAAACACCGGGGAGCTGTTTTTT. This gives the protein CASSVGLNTGELFF.

The V call is TRBV9, the J call TRBJ2-1; the match to TRBD2 covers 12 bases. Trimming took 0 bases from V and 3 from J; bases not matched to a gene: 4. Germline V gene lookup returns CDR1 SGDLS and CDR2 YYNGEE. The CDR3 runs 17 residues. The CDR3 nucleotides read TGTGCCAGCAGCGTAGGGGCTAGCGGGAGGGTCTACAATGAGCAGTTCTTC. Its translation: CASSVGASGRVYNEQFF.

The V call is TRBV6-6, the J call TRBJ2-3, with 7 bases aligning to TRBD2. The germline gives CDR1 MNHNY, CDR2 SVGAGI (reference sequence). This CDR3 is 15 amino acids long. CDR3 in DNA: TGTGCTACGGCTCCGGGGGGATATAGCACAGATACGCAGTATTTT. This sequence encodes CATAPGGYSTDTQYF.